This T cell receptor beta chain was obtained from a study of beta chain features in type 1 diabetes. Study-wide context: Healthy donors, compared against patients, showed similar age, gender and cell yields.

Study findings and constraints: Whether TCRB rearrangement is influenced by HLA type went unresolved here.

Sequenced material consisted of expressed TCRB transcripts (all of the isolated RNA was reverse transcribed). Some clones are missing from TCRdb's copy, which holds only in-frame ones; the method was immunoSEQ multiplex PCR. The sample carries tens of thousands of clones, roughly 67% recorded once. In regard to this clone: Antigen unknown.

Germline V lookup: CDR1 SGHTA, CDR2 FQGNSA. J gave up 4 bases and V 0 bases, and 4 bases lay outside the gene matches. This CDR3 region has 16 residues. The chain joins TRBV7-2 to TRBJ2-1; TRBD2 agrees at 9 bases. The sequencing sample was made of Tregs from blood. The origin of this receptor is a woman aged 25 to 45 in good health. Here the CDR3 reads CASSLASSGAYNEQFF. The CDR3 DNA sequence: TGTGCCAGCAGCTTAGCGTCTAGCGGGGCGTACAATGAGCAGTTCTTC.